These 6 T cell receptor beta chains were all obtained from the same sample, sequenced in a study of shared clonotypes between healthy human individuals. Libraries were prepared by immunoSEQ multiplex PCR; TCRdb keeps only in-frame clonotypes and omits some of them. The sample carries 2 million to 2.5 million clones, under 95% recorded once. Sequences were obtained from naive CD4+ T cells from PBMCs. Subset indicated: CD45RA+ positively selected. Receptors were obtained from a man aged 18 to 29 in good health. Some clones in this sample may be carry-over from other donors' samples.

J is TRBJ2-3 and V is TRBV7-2; D uncertain. Germline values: CDR1 SGHTA, CDR2 FQGNSA. Trimming took off 2 bases at V and 7 bases at J, with 19 bases between the two ends. This CDR3 is 16 amino acids long. CDR3 protein: CASSLRILGVGNTQYF. In DNA, the CDR3 is TGTGCCAGCAGCTTACGAATTCTCGGCGTAGGGAATACGCAGTATTTT.

With regard to this clone: This same CDR3 is encoded by further DNA sequences in the sample. The chain couples TRBV7-6 to TRBJ2-1, with D possibly TRBD2 on 5 matching bases. This CDR3 contains 15 residues. The germline gives CDR1 SGHVS, CDR2 FNYEAQ. Between the trimmed V and J ends, which lost 1 base and 1 base, there was a span of 8 bases. CDR3 in amino acids: CASSLGRGSYNEQFF. CDR3 bases: TGTGCCAGCAGCTTAGGACGGGGATCCTACAATGAGCAGTTCTTC.

The gene calls are TRBV9 and TRBJ2-1; D is possibly TRBD1 (6 bases). Germline CDR1 and CDR2: SGDLS and YYNGEE. The CDR3 has 15 amino acids. The V and J ends lost 3 bases and 3 bases respectively, with 13 bases between them. DNA for the CDR3: TGTGCCAGCAGCGGTACAGGGATACTCTACAATGAGCAGTTCTTC. Its protein is CASSGTGILYNEQFF.

The rearrangement uses TRBV28 and TRBJ1-2, with D perhaps TRBD1 (5 bases). The CDR3 is made up of 13 amino acids. CDR1 and CDR2 from the germline V gene are MDHEN and SYDVKM. V was pared by 7 bases and J by 7 bases, with 16 bases between. The CDR3 loop is CASILGGDGGYTF. CDR3 coding DNA: TGTGCCAGCATCCTCGGGGGTGACGGTGGCTACACCTTC.

This rearrangement joins TRBV15 to TRBJ1-2, with 10 nucleotides matching TRBD1. Trimming at V came to 3 bases and at J to 3 bases, leaving 1 base not matched to a gene. Germline loops: CDR1 LNHNV, CDR2 YYDKDF (reference sequence). The CDR3 contains 14 residues. The CDR3 region has the DNA TGTGCCACCAGCAGTGACAGGGGGCACTATGGCTACACCTTC. Amino acids: CATSSDRGHYGYTF.

J is TRBJ1-1 and V is TRBV5-1, with D perhaps TRBD1 (5 bases). This CDR3 is 16 amino acids long. Trimming left V 0 bases short and J 1 base short, with 13 bases between. CDR1 and CDR2 from the germline V gene are SGHRS and YFSETQ. CDR3 DNA sequence: TGCGCCAGCAGCTTGGAGGGCAGGGTAAAGAACACTGAAGCTTTCTTT. It codes for CASSLEGRVKNTEAFF.